This record covers a single TCR beta chain. The antigen is unknown. The source of the sample is a study of T cell responses to AZD1222 COVID-19 vaccine. The study's findings and limits: Donors skewed white British and female; clonal diversity was possibly underestimated. Spike-specific TCRs gained breadth and depth after people received two AZD1222 doses. Just 5 to 7 people given AZD1222 tested seropositive at baseline.

The repertoire was sequenced with immunoSEQ multiplex PCR; TCRdb's copy has only in-frame clones and lacks some. The sample carries 100,000 to 150,000 clones, 91% recorded once. The CDR3 extends over 14 amino acids. Germline CDR1 is SGHTA and CDR2 is FQGNSA. V was trimmed by 4 bases and J by 7 bases, leaving 13 bases between them. The starting material was peripheral blood, obtained 28 days after the second AZD1222 dose. This chain links TRBV7-2 with TRBJ2-2, with D possibly TRBD1 on 7 matching bases. The TCR comes from an adult who received the AZD1222 COVID-19 vaccine. CDR3 residues: CASSWTQGGGELFF. Here the CDR3 DNA reads TGTGCCAGCAGCTGGACCCAGGGGGGCGGGGAGCTGTTTTTT.